This TCR beta chain was recovered during a study of T cells in Graves' hyperthyroidism and ophthalmopathy. Findings and limits, study-wide: Stable hyperthyroidism was told apart from ophthalmopathy by a model built on 13 V-J features. Onset of ophthalmopathy came a median roughly 6.9 months after the model predicted it. Within blood appeared most thyroid clonotypes that had expanded above 0.001.

CDR1 and CDR2 (germline): MNHNS, SASEGT. V was shortened by 7 bases and J by 0 bases, with 15 bases between the two germline ends. This CDR3 has 16 amino acids. In its sample, this clonotype was seen many times. Antigen: not known. Subjects aged 18 to 65 presented with newly diagnosed hyperthyroidism of less than 2 months' duration. It was RNA transcripts that yielded the amplified TCR beta CDR3 regions. The HTBI set primed first-round TCR CDR3 RT-PCR. TCRdb analysed the multiplex PCR reads with MiXCR anew, one entry per CDR3 protein. The data hold 500,000 to 550,000 distinct CDR3 sequences, with less than 25% observed a single time.

This TCR derives from a man between 18 and 35 years old with Graves' hyperthyroidism. The chain combines TRBV6-1 with TRBJ2-2; no reliable D call. Input material: blood. The CDR3 loop reads CASTRRFRANTGELFF. The CDR3 nucleotides read TGTGCCAGCACCCGCAGGTTTAGGGCGAACACCGGGGAGCTGTTTTTT.